The source of this T cell receptor (beta chain) is a study of blood T cell repertoires in COVID-19. Background on the study: PBMCs, B-cell-depleted T cells, or T cells were the source of the cDNA or gDNA that made up the material.

TCRdb keeps only in-frame clones here, not all; method: immunoSEQ multiplex PCR. The data hold 250,000 to 300,000 clones, with 65% to 90% observed a single time. Followed longitudinally, the Seattle patients had been enrolled during active infection. The CDR3 contains 13 residues. V was trimmed by 2 bases and J by 5 bases, leaving 6 bases between them. The sample holds one count of this clone. V usage is TRBV12-3 or TRBV12-4 and J usage is TRBJ1-4; D unclear. The sample consisted of peripheral blood. The receptor was derived from a woman in her 70s with COVID-19, enrolled during active disease. The CDR3 is CASSLTENEKLFF. The CDR3 DNA reads TGTGCCAGCAGTTTAACAGAAAATGAAAAACTGTTTTTT.